The next 25 T cell receptor beta chains were all read from a single sample in a study of T cell repertoires in cytomegalovirus infection. TCRdb used MiXCR to reprocess the reads, holding one entry per CDR3 protein. Of hundreds of thousands of distinct CDR3 sequences listed, approximately 8.9% are singletons. Input material: PBMCs. All receptors derive from a human donor in good health (CMV status not recorded). Some clones in this sample may be carry-over from other donors' samples.

This clonotype has at least ten counts. The chain recombines TRBV7-2 with TRBJ2-6, with D possibly TRBD2 on 5 matching bases. Germline V gene lookup returns CDR1 SGHTA and CDR2 FQGNSA. This CDR3 comprises 15 residues. Trimming took off 6 bases at V and 2 bases at J, with 11 bases between the two ends. CDR3 loop: CASSRRAAGANVLTF. In nucleotides, the CDR3 is TGTGCCAGCAGTAGGCGGGCAGCTGGGGCCAACGTCCTGACTTTC.

The chain uses TRBV20-1 and TRBJ1-1; TRBD1 is a possible D gene (5 bases). The CDR3 has 14 amino acids. V was shortened by 1 base and J by 3 bases, with 12 bases between the two germline ends. Germline CDR1 DFQATT, CDR2 SNEGSKA (reference sequence). The CDR3, as DNA: TGCAGTGCTAGAGCCCCAGGGTTGGACACTGAAGCTTTCTTT. This sequence encodes CSARAPGLDTEAFF.

This rearrangement joins TRBV28 to TRBJ2-2; the D is unclear. The CDR3 consists of 13 residues. In germline, CDR1 is MDHEN, CDR2 SYDVKM. Trimming stripped 8 bases from V and 8 bases from J, with 15 bases between. As DNA, the CDR3 is TGTGCCAGCCTGCATGACGCGGCGGGGGAGCTGTTTTTT. Residues: CASLHDAAGELFF.

A note on this clonotype: A much larger clone lies a single base off, so this may be a read error. The chain's CDR3 is CSARVEIMNTETFF. The CDR3 DNA is TGCAGTGCTAGAGTAGAAATTATGAACACTGAAACTTTCTTT. This sequence joins TRBV20-1 and TRBJ1-1; D is undetermined. The CDR3 runs to 14 residues. The germline gives CDR1 DFQATT, CDR2 SNEGSKA (reference sequence).

This clonotype was observed at least ten times. CDR3 sequence reads: CASRRTSGGQETQYF. CDR3 nucleotide sequence: TGTGCCAGCAGGCGGACTAGCGGGGGGCAAGAGACCCAGTACTTC. This chain connects TRBV6-2 or TRBV6-3 to TRBJ2-5; 14 nucleotides match TRBD2. Trimming cost V 6 bases and J 2 bases; bases outside gene matches: 2. The CDR3 consists of 15 residues. Per germline, CDR1 MNHEY and CDR2 SVGEGT.

The CDR3 is CASSYDITNTGELFF. The CDR3 DNA reads TGTGCCAGCAGTTACGACATCACGAACACCGGGGAGCTGTTTTTT. This chain joins TRBV5-4 and TRBJ2-2; no clear D gene. CDR1 is SGHNT, CDR2 YYREEE, per germline (reference sequence). This CDR3 is built from 15 residues. V shed 5 bases and J shed 0 bases, with 11 bases lying between them.

A few counts support this clonotype. The gene calls are TRBV6-6 and TRBJ2-7; the D gene is possibly TRBD2 (5 bases). The germline V gene encodes CDR1 MNHNY and CDR2 SVGAGI (reference sequence). The V and J ends lost 4 bases and 7 bases respectively, with 14 bases between them. The CDR3 consists of 13 residues. The CDR3 DNA is TGTGCCAGCAGTTTTGACTCCCCGGGGGAGCAGTACGTC. Translation gives CASSFDSPGEQYV.

The V call is TRBV9, the J call TRBJ2-3, with 9 bases identical to TRBD2. Germline CDR1 and CDR2: SGDLS and YYNGEE. This CDR3 region has 16 residues. With V trimmed by 4 bases and J by 4 bases, 10 bases remained unmatched. CDR3 loop: CASSPRRAGGPDTQYF. The CDR3 DNA follows: TGTGCCAGCAGCCCCCGGAGAGCGGGGGGCCCAGATACGCAGTATTTT.

This clonotype was picked up many times. This chain joins TRBV5-1 and TRBJ1-1, with D hard to call. Germline V gene data show CDR1 as SGHRS and CDR2 as YFSETQ. The CDR3 spans 15 residues. The V end lost 0 bases, the J end lost 3 bases, and 12 bases lay between the germline ends. The CDR3 coding sequence is TGCGCCAGCAGCTTGGTGGAAGTTGGAGACACTGAAGCTTTCTTT. Protein sequence: CASSLVEVGDTEAFF.

At least ten counts were recorded for this clonotype. The chain has TRBV7-6 and TRBJ2-5; TRBD1 matches 8 bases. The CDR3 is made up of 15 amino acids. The V segment lost 5 bases and the J segment 0 bases; nucleotides outside the gene matches: 5. CDR1 and CDR2 from the germline V gene are SGHVS and FNYEAQ. Here the CDR3 reads CASSPRTGNQETQYF. The CDR3 DNA reads TGTGCCAGCAGCCCCCGGACAGGGAACCAAGAGACCCAGTACTTC.

There are a few counts of this clonotype. The J gene is TRBJ2-3, the V gene TRBV7-3; 10 bases match TRBD2. V trimming: 5 bases; J trimming: 4 bases; junction bases outside the gene matches: 6. CDR3 length: 15 amino acids. The germline V gene has CDR1 SGHTA and CDR2 FQGTGA. CDR3 protein: CASSRSGGLADTQYF. The CDR3 DNA is TGTGCCAGCAGCCGTAGCGGGGGGCTCGCAGATACGCAGTATTTT. The full variable domain, in which reference TRBV7-3 and TRBJ2-3 provide the parts outside the CDR3, is GAGVSQTPSNKVTEKGKYVELRCDPISGHTALYWYRQSLGQGPEFLIYFQGTGAADDSGLPNDRFFAVRPEGSVSTLKIQRTERGDSAVYLCASSRSGGLADTQYFGPGTRLTVL.

This chain joins TRBV12-3 or TRBV12-4 and TRBJ2-2; D is undetermined. The CDR3 runs 14 residues. V lost 5 bases, J lost 6 bases, and 13 bases lay in between. CDR3 residues: CASSPDRSPGELFF. The DNA for the CDR3 is TGTGCCAGCAGTCCTGACCGGTCCCCCGGGGAGCTGTTTTTT.

This clonotype has ten or more counts. The CDR3 DNA sequence: TGTGCCAGCAGTTCCGTCAGTAGGGACAGGGGTTATGGCTACACCTTC. Residues: CASSSVSRDRGYGYTF. V and J are TRBV6-5 and TRBJ1-2; 10 bases line up with TRBD1. The CDR3 contains 16 residues. Germline assignment: CDR1 MNHEY and CDR2 SVGAGI. With 4 bases clipped from V and 5 bases from J, the junction kept 10 bases outside the gene matches.

The rearrangement joins TRBV11-3 to TRBJ2-1; the D gene could be TRBD1 or TRBD2 (6 bases each). From germline, CDR1 is SGHNT and CDR2 YENEEA. V lost 4 bases and J 7 bases, leaving 17 bases between the germline ends. The CDR3 has 15 amino acids. The CDR3 is CASSSPGGGRNEQFF. CDR3 bases: TGTGCCAGCAGCTCCCCCGGGGGCGGGCGGAATGAGCAGTTCTTC.

This clonotype was picked up many times. J is TRBJ1-1 and V is TRBV5-1; D possibly corresponds to TRBD1 (6 bases). CDR1 is SGHRS, CDR2 YFSETQ, per germline. This CDR3 is 14 amino acids long. V was shortened by 0 bases and J by 7 bases, with 13 bases between the two germline ends. The CDR3 sequence is CASSLGGTPNEAFF. The CDR3 DNA is TGCGCCAGCAGCTTGGGGGGGACACCGAATGAAGCTTTCTTT.

Many counts were recorded for this clonotype. The chain couples TRBV7-2 to TRBJ1-1; 7 nucleotides line up with TRBD1. This CDR3 region has 15 residues. V shed 5 bases, J shed 1 base, and the junction held 7 bases outside the gene matches. Germline values: CDR1 SGHTA, CDR2 FQGNSA. The CDR3 protein is CASSGRQGKNTEAFF. CDR3 nucleotide sequence: TGTGCCAGCAGCGGACGACAGGGAAAGAACACTGAAGCTTTCTTT.

This chain uses TRBV18 with TRBJ2-1; D is undetermined. Germline lookup yields CDR1 KGHSH and CDR2 LQKENI. This CDR3 contains 15 residues. V was trimmed by 3 bases and J by 4 bases, leaving 13 bases between them. CDR3 DNA sequence: TGTGCCAGCTCACCGTTTTCCGGTCATTACAATGAGCAGTTCTTC. Translating gives CASSPFSGHYNEQFF. The whole variable domain, remainder taken from reference TRBV18 and TRBJ2-1, is NAGVMQNPRHLVRRRGQEARLRCSPMKGHSHVYWYRQLPEEGLKFMVYLQKENIIDESGMPKERFSAEFPKEGPSILRIQQVVRGDSAAYFCASSPFSGHYNEQFFGPGTRLTVL.

This clonotype came up many times. The V gene is TRBV29-1, the J gene TRBJ2-5, with D possibly matching TRBD1 (7 bases). Per the germline V gene, CDR1 is SQVTM and CDR2 is ANQGSEA. V shed 4 bases and J shed 5 bases, with 20 bases lying between them. This CDR3 comprises 15 residues. Written as DNA, the CDR3 is TGCAGCGTTGGCCGGCGGGACAGTCAAAGGGAGACCCAGTACTTC. It encodes CSVGRRDSQRETQYF.

The table lists this clonotype with many counts. The chain recombines TRBV28 with TRBJ2-5, with D perhaps TRBD1 (6 bases). The CDR3 runs to 14 residues. Trimming pared 2 bases from V and 4 bases from J, leaving 11 bases between. The germline gives CDR1 MDHEN, CDR2 SYDVKM. In DNA, the CDR3 is TGTGCCAGCAGTTTAAGTACAGGGTTAGAGACCCAGTACTTC. Encoded protein: CASSLSTGLETQYF.

This clonotype was recorded at least ten times. V usage is TRBV7-2 and J usage is TRBJ2-2; D is perhaps TRBD2 (5 bases). The CDR3 consists of 14 residues. Looked up from germline, CDR1 is SGHTA and CDR2 is FQGNSA. Trimming removed 3 bases at V and 5 bases at J, with 10 bases between. CDR3 bases: TGTGCCAGCAGCTTTGAGGGATGGACCGGGGAGCTGTTTTTT. Translated, it gives CASSFEGWTGELFF.

This clonotype was found many times. The chain has TRBV7-8 and TRBJ2-7, with unresolved D. CDR1 is SGHVS and CDR2 is FQNEAQ in the germline V gene. The V end was cut by 5 bases, the J end by 5 bases, with 16 bases between. This CDR3 has 14 amino acids. The CDR3 loop is CASSPHSVEDEQYV. The CDR3 bases are TGTGCCAGCAGCCCCCATTCAGTTGAGGACGAGCAGTACGTC.

This clonotype was seen many times. This chain uses TRBV7-2 with TRBJ1-6; no definite D call. The CDR3 is made up of 13 amino acids. Germline V gene sequence: CDR1 SGHTA, CDR2 FQGNSA. Trimming took off 0 bases at V and 8 bases at J, with 5 bases between the two ends. The DNA of the CDR3 is TGTGCCAGCAGCTTAGCCATGGATTCACCCCTCCACTTT. Translating it yields CASSLAMDSPLHF.

This clonotype was observed many times. The chain couples TRBV20-1 to TRBJ2-3; TRBD2 is a possible D gene (5 bases). The germline V and J ends were trimmed by 2 bases and 1 base, with 7 bases remaining between them. The CDR3 sequence is 13 residues long. Germline loops: CDR1 DFQATT, CDR2 SNEGSKA (reference sequence). CDR3 nucleotides: TGCAGTGCTAGAAATAGCGGCACAGATACGCAGTATTTT. It encodes CSARNSGTDTQYF.

This clonotype was seen at least ten times. The rearrangement uses TRBV7-9 and TRBJ2-3; 8 bases are a match to TRBD2. Trimming cost V 1 base and J 4 bases; bases outside gene matches: 4. Germline values: CDR1 SEHNR, CDR2 FQNEAQ (reference sequence). This CDR3 comprises 15 residues. CDR3 protein: CASSLVGGAPDTQYF. The CDR3 bases are TGTGCCAGCAGCTTAGTCGGGGGGGCCCCAGATACGCAGTATTTT.

This clonotype was seen at least ten times. This CDR3 reads CASSGGYETQYF. Here the CDR3 DNA reads TGTGCCAGCAGCGGGGGCTACGAGACCCAGTACTTC. The V and J genes are TRBV28 and TRBJ2-5; either TRBD1 or TRBD2 may supply D (6 bases each). Germline V gives CDR1 MDHEN, CDR2 SYDVKM. The CDR3 sequence is 12 residues long. Trimming pared 6 bases from V and 5 bases from J, leaving 10 bases between.